The 13 T cell receptor beta chains presented below share a single source sample, sequenced in a study of identical twins. TCRdb analysed the 5' RACE reads with MiXCR anew, one entry per CDR3 protein. The table shows 600,000 to 850,000 distinct CDR3 sequences, with roughly 20% occurring only once. In addition, the sample was reused for a study of T cells expressing NK-cell markers.

The sample taken for sequencing was PBMCs. The receptors stem from a woman between 18 and 29 years old in good health.

This sequence joins TRBV18 and TRBJ1-1; D is unclear. With 3 bases removed from V and 5 bases from J, the gap between germline ends came to 22 bases. Germline CDR1 KGHSH, CDR2 LQKENI. The CDR3 is 17 residues long. The CDR3 nucleotides are TGTGCCAGCTCACCTTATGACAACAGTATGTCGTTTACTGAAGCTTTCTTT. As protein: CASSPYDNSMSFTEAFF.

The chain links TRBV9 to TRBJ2-5; D possibly matches TRBD1 or TRBD2 (6 bases each). Germline CDR1 is SGDLS and CDR2 is YYNGEE. Trimming removed 3 bases at V and 5 bases at J, with 17 bases between. The CDR3 length is 15 residues. The CDR3 coding sequence is TGTGCCAGCAGCGATCTGAGGAAAGGGGGGGAGACCCAGTACTTC. It codes for CASSDLRKGGETQYF. The full variable domain, in which reference TRBV9 and TRBJ2-5 provide the parts outside the CDR3, is DSGVTQTPKHLITATGQRVTLRCSPRSGDLSVYWYQQSLDQGLQFLIQYYNGEERAKGNILERFSAQQFPDLHSELNLSSLELGDSALYFCASSDLRKGGETQYFGPGTRLLVL.

This clonotype was observed a single time. This rearrangement joins TRBV27 to TRBJ2-6, with D perhaps TRBD1 (6 bases). V was cut by 1 base and J by 0 bases, with 19 bases left in between. Per the germline V gene, CDR1 is MNHEY and CDR2 is SMNVEV (reference sequence). The CDR3 sequence is 20 residues long. CDR3 in DNA: TGTGCCAGCAGTTTATTTGGTTTAGGGACACTAAGCTCTGGGGCCAACGTCCTGACTTTC. This encodes CASSLFGLGTLSSGANVLTF.

This clonotype has more than one count but fewer than ten. The junction does not match germline at one end; this may be a read error. DNA for the CDR3: TGTGCCACCAGTAGCTTCCCTTCAGATACGCAGTATTTT. It encodes CATSSFPSDTQYF. The J gene is TRBJ2-3, the V gene TRBV2; D is unresolved. The CDR3 runs to 13 residues. Germline CDR1 reads SNHLY; CDR2 reads FYNNEI.

The chain couples TRBV3-1 to TRBJ1-4; 7 positions match TRBD1. V dropped 4 bases and J dropped 8; count of bases not matched to a gene: 7. CDR3 size: 14 residues. Germline CDR1 LGHDT, CDR2 YNNKEL (reference sequence). The CDR3 is CASSRDSLGEKLFF. CDR3 coding DNA: TGTGCCAGCAGCCGGGACAGCTTGGGCGAAAAACTGTTTTTT.

This clonotype showed up just a few times. The chain links TRBV7-9 to TRBJ2-3; 9 bases map to TRBD1. Trimming removed 5 bases from V and 5 bases from J; junction bases left unmatched: 5. The germline CDR1 and CDR2 sequences are SEHNR and FQNEAQ (reference sequence). The length of the CDR3 is 14 residues. The CDR3 DNA is TGTGCCAGCAGCCCAGGACAGGGGCAAGATACGCAGTATTTT. Translating it yields CASSPGQGQDTQYF.

Many counts were recorded for this clonotype. V and J are TRBV6-5 and TRBJ2-3; 12 nucleotides match TRBD2. This CDR3 is built from 16 residues. Germline CDR1 is MNHEY and CDR2 is SVGAGI. V gave up 4 bases and J gave up 4 bases; unmatched junction bases: 6. In DNA, the CDR3 is TGTGCCAGCAGTTCTGAACTAGCGGGAGGTCCAGATACGCAGTATTTT. It encodes CASSSELAGGPDTQYF.

The chain recombines TRBV5-1 with TRBJ2-1; 8 bases align to TRBD2. The CDR3 loop spans 15 amino acids. J gave up 2 bases and V 4 bases, and 5 bases lay outside the gene matches. CDR1 is SGHRS, CDR2 YFSETQ, per germline. The CDR3 DNA reads as TGCGCCAGCAGCGACAGCGGGAGCACCTACAATGAGCAGTTCTTC. Amino acid sequence: CASSDSGSTYNEQFF.

The rearrangement joins TRBV10-3 to TRBJ1-6; TRBD1 agrees at 7 bases. After removal of 8 bases from V and 0 bases from J, the junction contained 10 bases not matched to a gene. The germline V gene encodes CDR1 ENHRY and CDR2 SYGVKD. The CDR3 runs to 17 residues. The CDR3 region is CAIRKDRPSSYNSPLHF. DNA of the CDR3: TGTGCCATCCGCAAGGACAGGCCAAGCTCCTATAATTCACCCCTCCACTTT.

This clonotype was observed a few times. The rearrangement joins TRBV7-8 to TRBJ2-4, with D uncertain. Germline CDR1 and CDR2: SGHVS and FQNEAQ. The length of the CDR3 is 15 residues. Trimming removed 2 bases at V and 0 bases at J, with 8 bases between. The CDR3 loop reads CASSLTTVAKNIQYF. The CDR3 nucleotides are TGTGCCAGCAGCTTAACCACAGTAGCCAAAAACATTCAGTACTTC.

The genes are TRBV5-6 and TRBJ2-6; 7 nucleotides agree with TRBD1. V shed 5 bases and J 0 bases; nucleotides not matched to a gene: 5. Germline-derived CDR1 and CDR2 are SGHDT and YYEEEE. The length of the CDR3 is 16 residues. The CDR3 spells CASSRDSYSGANVLTF. The CDR3 nucleotides are TGTGCCAGCAGTAGGGACAGTTACTCTGGGGCCAACGTCCTGACTTTC. Variable domain in full (rest from reference TRBV5-6 and TRBJ2-6): DAGVTQSPTHLIKTRGQQVTLRCSPKSGHDTVSWYQQALGQGPQFIFQYYEEEERQRGNFPDRFSGHQFPNYSSELNVNALLLGDSALYLCASSRDSYSGANVLTFGAGSRLTVL.

This clonotype was seen only a few times. The rearrangement joins TRBV5-1 to TRBJ1-4; 7 positions agree with TRBD1. CDR3 length equals 15 residues. With 0 bases clipped from V and 8 bases from J, the junction kept 7 bases outside the gene matches. The V gene's germline CDR1 is SGHRS and CDR2 YFSETQ. CDR3 nucleotides: TGCGCCAGCAGCTTGGATTGGACAGGCGAAGAAAAACTGTTTTTT. Its translation is CASSLDWTGEEKLFF.

The rearrangement joins TRBV12-3 or TRBV12-4 to TRBJ1-6; tentatively, D is TRBD1 (6 bases). The germline V and J ends were trimmed by 3 bases and 10 bases, with 16 bases remaining between them. The CDR3 length is 15 residues. The CDR3 spells CASSLGRGRRSPLHF. The CDR3 coding sequence is TGTGCCAGCAGTTTGGGGCGGGGGCGTAGGTCACCCCTCCACTTT.